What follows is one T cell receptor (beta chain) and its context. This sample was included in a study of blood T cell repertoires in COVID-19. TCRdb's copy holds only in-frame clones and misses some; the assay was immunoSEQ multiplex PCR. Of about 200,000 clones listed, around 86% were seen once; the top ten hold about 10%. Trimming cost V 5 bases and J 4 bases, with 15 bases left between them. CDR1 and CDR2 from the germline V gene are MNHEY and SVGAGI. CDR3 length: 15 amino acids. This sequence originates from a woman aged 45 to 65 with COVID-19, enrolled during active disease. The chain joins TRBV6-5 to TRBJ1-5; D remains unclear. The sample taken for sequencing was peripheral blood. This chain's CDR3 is CASSLRPEGNQPQHF. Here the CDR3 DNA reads TGTGCCAGCAGTCTCCGGCCCGAGGGTAATCAGCCCCAGCATTTT.